This T cell receptor (beta chain) emerged from a study of T-cell reconstitution after alpha-beta-depleted transplantation in children. This CDR3 has 14 amino acids. With 5 bases removed from V and 0 bases from J, the gap between germline ends came to 9 bases. Germline V gene sequence: CDR1 SGHRS, CDR2 YFSETQ. As it was prepared, the TCRbeta library received unique molecular identifiers. TCRdb called the PCR reads again in MiXCR, with one record for every CDR3 protein. The sample consists of around 700,000 distinct CDR3 sequences, over 10% of them appearing once. The table lists this clonotype with many counts. Antigen unknown. Study results and limitations: Diversity and T-cell counts at one year after transplant derived mostly from new T cells. Alpha-beta T cells about two months after transplant reportedly derived from several hundred expanded graft clones.

This receptor was obtained from a girl aged 2 to 9 with congenital amegakaryocytic thrombocytopenia, due to receive a stem cell transplant. The sequencing used PBMCs, collected before TCRalphabeta/CD19-depleted stem cell transplant. The genes are TRBV5-1 and TRBJ2-1; the D is unclear. CDR3: CASSYLFSYNEQFF. The CDR3 bases are TGCGCCAGCAGTTACCTGTTCTCCTACAATGAGCAGTTCTTC.